The 20 T cell receptor beta chains in this list originate from one sample, sequenced in a study of cytomegalovirus exposure and HLA in healthy donors. The PCR employed 60 Vbeta primers together with 13 Jbeta primers. The repertoire was sequenced with immunoSEQ multiplex PCR; TCRdb's copy has only in-frame clones and lacks some. This sample has 130,000 to 150,000 clones; about four fifths occur once, and the top ten carry 2.8%. The sample consisted of PBMCs. The receptors were gathered from a male donor in good health and CMV-seronegative.

This clone was picked up one time. The chain joins TRBV6-6 to TRBJ2-7; D perhaps matches TRBD2 (6 bases). Germline V gene sequence: CDR1 MNHNY, CDR2 SVGAGI (reference sequence). The CDR3 is 16 residues long. The V end lost 2 bases, the J end lost 4 bases, and 18 bases lay between the germline ends. The CDR3 DNA reads TGTGCCAGCAGTTACACCCCCCTCGGGGGTCGTTACGAGCAGTACTTC. Amino acid sequence: CASSYTPLGGRYEQYF.

The chain recombines TRBV19 with TRBJ2-3; 10 bases agree with TRBD2. V shed 3 bases and J 1 base; nucleotides not matched to a gene: 1. Germline V gene sequence: CDR1 LNHDA, CDR2 SQIVND (reference sequence). The CDR3 sequence is 15 residues long. Written as DNA, the CDR3 is TGTGCCAGTAGTATCAGCGGGGGGGGCACAGATACGCAGTATTTT. Translating gives CASSISGGGTDTQYF. Full variable domain (outside the CDR3, taken from reference TRBV19 and TRBJ2-3): DGGITQSPKYLFRKEGQNVTLSCEQNLNHDAMYWYRQDPGQGLRLIYYSQIVNDFQKGDIAEGYSVSREKKESFPLTVTSAQKNPTAFYLCASSISGGGTDTQYFGPGTRLTVL.

The rearrangement joins TRBV7-2 to TRBJ1-1; D uncertain. CDR1 and CDR2 from the germline V gene are SGHTA and FQGNSA. Trimming took 1 base from V and 4 from J, leaving 7 bases between them. CDR3 length: 13 amino acids. The CDR3 sequence: CASSLGGSTEAFF. The CDR3, as DNA: TGTGCCAGCAGCTTAGGAGGGAGCACTGAAGCTTTCTTT.

This chain uses TRBV4-1 with TRBJ1-1; D perhaps matches TRBD1 (6 bases). This CDR3 region has 16 residues. Germline V gene data show CDR1 as MGHRA and CDR2 as YSYEKL. V was cut by 1 base and J by 0 bases, with 12 bases left in between. The CDR3 here is CASSQGTEIVNTEAFF. CDR3 coding DNA: TGCGCCAGCAGCCAAGGGACAGAGATTGTGAACACTGAAGCTTTCTTT.

This clone was recorded a few times. The gene calls are TRBV5-1 and TRBJ1-1; TRBD1 agrees at 8 bases. CDR3 size: 17 residues. Looked up from germline, CDR1 is SGHRS and CDR2 is YFSETQ. V lost 4 bases and J lost 0; bases outside the gene matches: 11. The CDR3 here is CASSALNRGRVNTEAFF. CDR3 in DNA: TGCGCCAGCAGCGCCCTTAACAGGGGGAGAGTGAACACTGAAGCTTTCTTT.

The V and J genes are TRBV30 and TRBJ2-7; no reliable D call. The V gene lost 1 base and the J gene lost 6 bases, with 10 bases spanning the gap. Germline CDR1 GTSNPN, CDR2 SVGIG (reference sequence). This CDR3 contains 12 residues. The CDR3 DNA sequence: TGTGCCTGGAGTGGAACTCTCCTCGAGCAGTACTTC. This sequence encodes CAWSGTLLEQYF.

The chain carries TRBV30 and TRBJ1-2; 7 bases map to TRBD1. Germline assignment: CDR1 GTSNPN and CDR2 SVGIG (reference sequence). The CDR3 has 16 amino acids. With V trimmed by 0 bases and J by 0 bases, 7 bases remained unmatched. CDR3 nucleotides: TGTGCCTGGAGTGTCCCCCGCGGACAGGCTAACTATGGCTACACCTTC. Translated, it gives CAWSVPRGQANYGYTF.

CDR3 DNA: TGTGCCAGCAGCCGGAACCCCGGAGGCGAGCAGTACTTC. Translated, it gives CASSRNPGGEQYF. V gene TRBV7-3 combines with J gene TRBJ2-7, with D perhaps matching TRBD2 (5 bases). There are 13 residues in the CDR3. Trimming stripped 5 bases from V and 6 bases from J, with 14 bases between. Germline-derived CDR1 and CDR2 are SGHTA and FQGTGA.

J is TRBJ1-1 and V is TRBV7-9; D unresolved. This CDR3 contains 13 residues. Trimming removed 4 bases at V and 0 bases at J, with 6 bases between. From germline, CDR1 is SEHNR and CDR2 FQNEAQ (reference sequence). The CDR3 sequence: CASSSDMNTEAFF. CDR3 nucleotides: TGTGCCAGCAGCTCTGACATGAACACTGAAGCTTTCTTT.

This chain uses TRBV5-1 with TRBJ1-2, with D perhaps TRBD1 (5 bases). This CDR3 contains 16 residues. The V gene's germline CDR1 is SGHRS and CDR2 YFSETQ. Trimming removed 0 bases from V and 5 bases from J, with 17 bases in between. The CDR3 nucleotides are TGCGCCAGCAGCTTGGCGGGACTTGAAGGGAATTATGGCTACACCTTC. This codes for CASSLAGLEGNYGYTF.

The CDR3, as DNA: TGTGCCAGCAGCGATGGGCCAGGGGCGAGTGGCTACACCTTC. This translates into CASSDGPGASGYTF. V gene TRBV7-2 combines with J gene TRBJ1-2, with D perhaps TRBD1 (6 bases). The V gene lost 5 bases and the J gene lost 7 bases, with 17 bases spanning the gap. Looked up from germline, CDR1 is SGHTA and CDR2 is FQGNSA. The CDR3 sequence is 14 residues long. The full variable domain, its missing parts supplied by reference TRBV7-2 and TRBJ1-2, is GAGVSQSPSNKVTEKGKDVELRCDPISGHTALYWYRQSLGQGLEFLIYFQGNSAPDKSGLPSDRFSAERTGGSVSTLTIQRTQQEDSAVYLCASSDGPGASGYTFGSGTRLTVV.

The chain links TRBV18 to TRBJ1-2; D remains unclear. Trimming took off 6 bases at V and 7 bases at J, with 12 bases between the two ends. Germline CDR1 and CDR2: KGHSH and LQKENI. The length of the CDR3 is 12 residues. The chain's CDR3 is CASSPVTGGYTF. The CDR3, as DNA: TGTGCCAGCTCTCCGGTAACCGGTGGCTACACCTTC.

This clone was seen once. The J gene is TRBJ1-2, the V gene TRBV5-1, with D perhaps matching TRBD1 (5 bases). The V end lost 0 bases, the J end lost 4 bases, and 16 bases lay between the germline ends. The CDR3 has 16 amino acids. CDR1 and CDR2 (germline): SGHRS, YFSETQ. CDR3: CASSLGVGPRGYGYTF. The DNA of the CDR3 is TGCGCCAGCAGCTTGGGAGTGGGCCCAAGGGGCTATGGCTACACCTTC.

The chain has TRBV5-1 and TRBJ2-7; TRBD2 matches at 8 bases. The CDR3 spans 15 residues. Germline V gene data show CDR1 as SGHRS and CDR2 as YFSETQ. The ends lost 4 bases at V and 4 bases at J; junction bases unmatched: 10. In DNA, the CDR3 is TGCGCCAGCAGCCTTAGCGGGGAACCCCGATACGAGCAGTACTTC. Encoded protein: CASSLSGEPRYEQYF.

The chain has TRBV30 and TRBJ2-7, with D maybe TRBD1 (6 bases). CDR3 length equals 12 residues. Trimming shortened V by 1 base and J by 5 bases, and 9 bases separated the two germline ends. CDR1 GTSNPN and CDR2 SVGIG come from the germline V gene (reference sequence). The DNA for the CDR3 is TGTGCCTGGAGTGGAAACAGGGACGAGCAGTACTTC. Translated, it gives CAWSGNRDEQYF.

V gene TRBV7-2 combines with J gene TRBJ2-1; 13 nucleotides align to TRBD2. V dropped 5 bases and J dropped 4; count of bases not matched to a gene: 2. In germline, CDR1 is SGHTA, CDR2 FQGNSA. The CDR3 loop spans 15 amino acids. CDR3 in amino acids: CASSRTSGSYNEQFF. The CDR3 region has the DNA TGTGCCAGCAGCCGGACTAGCGGGAGTTACAATGAGCAGTTCTTC.

The V gene is TRBV4-1, the J gene TRBJ2-7; perhaps TRBD1 as D (6 bases). The germline V gene has CDR1 MGHRA and CDR2 YSYEKL. Trimming took 1 base from V and 0 from J, leaving 7 bases between them. This CDR3 is built from 14 residues. The CDR3 reads CASSQVQGSYEQYF. In DNA, the CDR3 is TGCGCCAGCAGCCAAGTACAGGGCTCCTACGAGCAGTACTTC.

The chain couples TRBV30 to TRBJ1-2, with D uncertain. V was pared by 2 bases and J by 4 bases, with 11 bases between. Germline CDR1 reads GTSNPN; CDR2 reads SVGIG (reference sequence). This CDR3 has 13 amino acids. Here the CDR3 DNA reads TGTGCCTGGAGTTCGTCAGCGGTCTATGGCTACACCTTC. Its translation is CAWSSSAVYGYTF.

The chain is built from TRBV7-8 and TRBJ1-4; D gene ambiguous. Germline CDR1 and CDR2: SGHVS and FQNEAQ. There are 12 residues in the CDR3. Trimming removed 4 bases at V and 4 bases at J, with 4 bases between. The CDR3 loop is CASSSRNEKLFF. CDR3 coding DNA: TGTGCCAGCAGCTCTCGTAATGAAAAACTGTTTTTT.

This clone was seen a few times. The genes are TRBV7-6 and TRBJ2-7, with TRBD1 matching over 11 bases. This CDR3 region has 14 residues. Germline V gene lookup returns CDR1 SGHVS and CDR2 FNYEAQ. V lost 4 bases and J lost 4; bases outside the gene matches: 3. In nucleotides, the CDR3 is TGTGCCAGCAGCTCCGGGACAGGGGGTTACGAGCAGTACTTC. It translates to CASSSGTGGYEQYF. Drawing the rest from reference TRBV7-6 and TRBJ2-7, the complete variable domain is GAGVSQSPRYKVTKRGQDVALRCDPISGHVSLYWYRQALGQGPEFLTYFNYEAQQDKSGLPNDRFSAERPEGSISTLTIQRTEQRDSAMYRCASSSGTGGYEQYFGPGTRLTVT.